This entry lists 7 T cell receptor beta chains sequenced from one sample in a study of blood T cells in healthy people across ages. With a J-beta primer mix and a sample-barcoded 5' primer, a second PCR ran roughly 6 to 11 cycles. MiXCR, applied by TCRdb to the 5' RACE reads, yields one record per CDR3 protein. The sample has approximately 900,000 distinct CDR3 sequences, around 48% seen once. The sequenced material came from blood. The receptors come from a man aged 25-40 years in good health.

As for this clonotype: This may be a read error, as it is one base from a much larger clone. The rearrangement joins TRBV4-3 to TRBJ2-7; 9 bases are a match to TRBD2. The CDR3 is 15 amino acids. Germline CDR1 LGHNA, CDR2 YSLEER. J lost 7 bases, V lost 1 base, and 8 bases had no gene match. The CDR3 nucleotides read TGCGCCAGCAGCCAAGTAGCGGGGGTCTACAATGAGCAGTACTTC. This codes for CASSQVAGVYNEQYF.

This chain joins TRBV20-1 and TRBJ2-3; TRBD1 matches 7 bases. The germline V gene encodes CDR1 DFQATT and CDR2 SNEGSKA (reference sequence). With 3 bases clipped from V and 11 bases from J, the junction kept 26 bases outside the gene matches. The CDR3 covers 18 residues. CDR3 protein: CSARAGRRQGGHTYGQYF. Here the CDR3 DNA reads TGCAGTGCTAGGGCCGGTAGGAGACAAGGGGGCCACACCTACGGGCAGTATTTT.

The rearrangement uses TRBV29-1 and TRBJ1-1; 7 bases match TRBD1. From germline, CDR1 is SQVTM and CDR2 ANQGSEA. CDR3 length: 13 residues. The V segment lost 7 bases and the J segment 3 bases; nucleotides outside the gene matches: 8. CDR3 sequence (DNA): TGCAGCGCGGGACAGATCATATACACTGAAGCTTTCTTT. This gives the protein CSAGQIIYTEAFF. The complete variable domain, with remaining parts taken from reference TRBV29-1 and TRBJ1-1, reads SAVISQKPSRDICQRGTSLTIQCQVDSQVTMMFWYRQQPGQSLTLIATANQGSEATYESGFVIDKFPISRPNLTFSTLTVSNMSPEDSSIYLCSAGQIIYTEAFFGQGTRLTVV.

The chain recombines TRBV6-1 with TRBJ2-1; 7 bases align to TRBD1. Trimming took 4 bases from V and 0 from J; bases not matched to a gene: 9. The germline gives CDR1 MNHNS, CDR2 SASEGT. The CDR3 spans 17 residues. CDR3: CASSAETGDHSYNEQFF. The CDR3 DNA reads as TGTGCCAGCAGTGCCGAAACAGGGGACCACTCCTACAATGAGCAGTTCTTC.

This clonotype was detected a few times. The V call is TRBV7-2, the J call TRBJ2-1; D is unresolved. CDR1 and CDR2 (germline): SGHTA, FQGNSA. This CDR3 has 13 residues. The V end was cut by 4 bases, the J end by 5 bases, with 9 bases between. For the CDR3, the DNA is TGTGCCAGCAGCTCCCGGGCCAACAATGAGCAGTTCTTC. Protein: CASSSRANNEQFF.

A note on this clonotype: The missing conserved phenylalanine or tryptophan at the end of this CDR3 makes a read error likely. The chain joins TRBV7-9 to TRBJ1-5; 10 positions match TRBD1. CDR1 is SEHNR and CDR2 is FQNEAQ in the germline V gene (reference sequence). With 0 bases clipped from V and 4 bases from J, the junction kept 6 bases outside the gene matches. CDR3 size: 17 residues. The CDR3 loop reads CASSLAQGQGPNQPQHL. The CDR3 DNA reads as TGTGCCAGCAGCTTAGCCCAGGGACAGGGGCCTAATCAGCCCCAGCATCTT.

This clonotype was seen only a few times. V gene TRBV5-1 combines with J gene TRBJ2-1; TRBD1 agrees at 8 bases. V lost 4 bases and J lost 4; bases outside the gene matches: 7. There are 15 residues in the CDR3. Germline lookup yields CDR1 SGHRS and CDR2 YFSETQ. DNA of the CDR3: TGCGCCAGCAGCCCCGGGACAGGAGAGTACAATGAGCAGTTCTTC. Its translation is CASSPGTGEYNEQFF. The full variable domain, in which reference TRBV5-1 and TRBJ2-1 provide the parts outside the CDR3, is KAGVTQTPRYLIKTRGQQVTLSCSPISGHRSVSWYQQTPGQGLQFLFEYFSETQRNKGNFPGRFSGRQFSNSRSEMNVSTLELGDSALYLCASSPGTGEYNEQFFGPGTRLTVL.